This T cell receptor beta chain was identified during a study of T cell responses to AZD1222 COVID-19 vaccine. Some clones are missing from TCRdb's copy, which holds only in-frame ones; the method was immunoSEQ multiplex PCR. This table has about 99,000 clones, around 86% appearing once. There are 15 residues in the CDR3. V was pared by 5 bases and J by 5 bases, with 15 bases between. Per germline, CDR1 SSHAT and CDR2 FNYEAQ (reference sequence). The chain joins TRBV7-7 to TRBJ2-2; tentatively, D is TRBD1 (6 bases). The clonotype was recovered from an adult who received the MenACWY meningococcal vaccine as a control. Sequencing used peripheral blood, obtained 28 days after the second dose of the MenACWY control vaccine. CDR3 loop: CASSPRGVRTGELFF. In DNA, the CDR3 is TGTGCCAGCAGCCCCAGGGGAGTGAGGACCGGGGAGCTGTTTTTT.